Listed below are T cell receptor beta chains from one sample, sequenced in a study of chemoradiotherapy in HPV16-positive cancers. Measured with immunoSEQ multiplex PCR; TCRdb has only the in-frame clones, and not every one. Of under 40,000 clones in the sample, approximately 90% were seen once. The sample was blood, taken from a patient who underwent chemoradiotherapy. The receptors stem from a human donor with HPV-associated anogenital cancer. Each CDR3 is given with its conserved first and last residue. D genes are given only for firm matches. Rows give clone size only sometimes, using once, few, many, or a class for an expanded clone.

j_call cdr3_length v_call d_call clone_size cdr3_aa cdr3_nt
TRBJ2-2 16 TRBV12-2 . . CASRFGLAREHRGAVF TGTGCAAGTCGCTTCGGACTAGCGCGCGAACACCGGGGAGCTGTTTTT
TRBJ2-7 15 TRBV30 TRBD1 . CAWSLGQGAFYEQYF TGTGCCTGGAGTTTGGGACAGGGGGCATTCTACGAGCAGTACTTC
TRBJ1-1 12 TRBV29-1 . . CSVGGRANEAFF TGCAGCGTTGGAGGCCGGGCAAACGAAGCTTTCTTT
TRBJ2-5 15 TRBV5-1 . . CASTGLTGTVETQYF TGCGCCAGCACCGGACTTACAGGGACCGTGGAGACCCAGTACTTC
TRBJ2-7 15 TRBV28 . . CASSPGGSPSYEQYF TGTGCCAGCTCTCCTGGGGGCAGCCCTTCCTACGAGCAGTACTTC
TRBJ2-3 15 TRBV11-2 . few CASSTVRGRADTQYF TGTGCCAGCAGCACCGTCCGGGGTAGGGCAGATACGCAGTATTTT
TRBJ1-5 16 TRBV10-3 . . CAISGGQGGVGQPQHF TGTGCCATCAGTGGAGGGCAAGGTGGGGTAGGTCAGCCCCAGCATTTT
TRBJ1-5 16 TRBV6-1 TRBD1 . CASSEALPGTANSQHF TGTGCCAGCAGTGAAGCGCTTCCCGGGACAGCCAACTCCCAGCATTTT
TRBJ2-5 15 TRBV18 . . CASSPPSRTQETQYF TGTGCCAGCTCACCACCGAGCAGAACCCAAGAGACCCAGTACTTC
TRBJ2-7 13 TRBV18 . . CASSPVGSYEQYF TGTGCCAGCTCACCGGTGGGATCCTACGAGCAGTACTTC
TRBJ2-7 15 TRBV11-3 TRBD1 once CASSSGDRGVYEQYF TGTGCCAGCAGCTCGGGGGACAGGGGGGTCTACGAGCAGTACTTC
TRBJ1-2 16 TRBV5-4 . . CASSFGGAGQLSGYTF TGTGCCAGCAGTTTTGGGGGGGCCGGTCAACTATCAGGCTACACCTTC
TRBJ2-5 14 TRBV5-1 TRBD1 . CASSPGGLQETQYF TGCGCCAGCAGCCCAGGGGGCCTCCAAGAGACCCAGTACTTC
TRBJ1-3 16 TRBV12-5 . . CASKALRQEKGNTIYF TGTGCTAGTAAGGCCCTCAGACAGGAGAAAGGAAACACCATATATTTT
TRBJ2-2 15 TRBV9 TRBD1 . CASSAGPQGAGELFF TGTGCCAGCAGCGCAGGACCGCAGGGGGCCGGGGAGCTGTTTTTT
TRBJ2-3 15 TRBV7-6 . . CASSLVQGTTDTQYF TGTGCCAGCAGCTTAGTACAAGGGACCACAGATACGCAGTATTTT
TRBJ2-2 15 TRBV19 . . CASSIEGENTGELFF TGTGCCAGTAGTATAGAGGGGGAGAACACCGGGGAGCTGTTTTTT
TRBJ1-5 15 TRBV6-5 . once CASSYGELSNQPQHF TGTGCCAGCAGTTACGGAGAGTTGAGCAATCAGCCCCAGCATTTT
TRBJ2-1 13 TRBV6-1 TRBD2 . CASSSRGDDEQFF TGTGCCAGCAGTTCTCGGGGGGACGATGAGCAGTTCTTC
TRBJ2-5 15 TRBV7-2 TRBD2 . CASSLIGGVRETQYF TGTGCCAGCAGCCTCATTGGGGGGGTCAGGGAGACCCAGTACTTC
TRBJ1-2 16 TRBV5-1 TRBD1 . CASSLGQGEWNYGYTF TGCGCCAGCAGCTTGGGACAGGGGGAGTGGAACTATGGCTACACCTTC
TRBJ2-1 15 TRBV12-5 TRBD2 . CASHPPLAGSNEQFF TGTGCTAGCCATCCCCCCCTAGCGGGAAGCAATGAGCAGTTCTTC
TRBJ1-2 14 TRBV9 . . CASSGVGGGYGYTF TGTGCCAGCAGCGGAGTGGGGGGTGGATATGGCTACACCTTC
TRBJ2-7 10 TRBV20-1 . . CSAKRTEQYF TGCAGTGCCAAAAGGACCGAGCAGTACTTC
TRBJ1-5 14 TRBV2 . . CASRLDSPNQPQHF TGTGCCAGCAGACTAGACTCACCCAATCAGCCCCAGCATTTT
TRBJ2-1 14 TRBV19 . once CATSPGGSYNEQFF TGTGCCACCTCCCCCGGCGGCTCCTACAATGAGCAGTTCTTC
TRBJ1-4 16 TRBV6-1 . once CASRERDEGTNEKLFF TGTGCCAGCAGAGAACGGGACGAGGGCACTAATGAAAAACTGTTTTTT
TRBJ2-1 17 TRBV18 TRBD2 once CASSSRGAGPSYNEQFF TGTGCCAGCTCATCCCGGGGAGCGGGGCCGTCCTACAATGAGCAGTTCTTC
TRBJ2-5 15 TRBV6-5 TRBD1 few CASSTGQGIQETQYF TGTGCCAGCTCTACGGGACAGGGTATCCAAGAGACCCAGTACTTC
TRBJ2-3 13 TRBV9 . . CASSVGGQDTQYF TGTGCCAGCAGCGTAGGAGGCCAGGATACGCAGTATTTT
TRBJ1-3 15 TRBV7-9 TRBD1 . CASSSTGAFGNTIYF TGTGCCAGCAGTTCTACAGGGGCCTTCGGAAACACCATATATTTT
TRBJ1-3 16 TRBV5-6 . . CASSPGTLRPGNTIYF TGTGCCAGCAGCCCCGGGACACTCCGGCCTGGAAACACCATATATTTT
TRBJ2-3 13 TRBV30 TRBD2 once CAWNSGTTDTQYF TGTGCCTGGAATAGCGGGACCACAGATACGCAGTATTTT
TRBJ2-5 15 TRBV5-1 . . CASSPAGIPGETQYF TGCGCCAGCAGCCCGGCGGGGATACCGGGGGAGACCCAGTACTTC
TRBJ1-2 16 TRBV6-1 . once CASSEGFGTPNYGYTF TGTGCCAGCAGTGAAGGTTTTGGGACACCTAACTATGGCTACACCTTC
TRBJ1-2 16 TRBV7-8 . . CASSPGTSGGLYGYTF TGTGCCAGCAGCCCAGGGACCTCTGGAGGACTATATGGCTACACCTTC
TRBJ2-7 15 TRBV18 TRBD1 . CASSNDGTGGAEQYF TGTGCCAGCTCGAACGACGGGACAGGGGGCGCCGAGCAGTACTTC
TRBJ1-1 13 TRBV11-3 . . CASSSRQNTEAFF TGTGCCAGCAGCTCGAGACAGAACACTGAAGCTTTCTTT
TRBJ2-3 16 TRBV2 TRBD2 . CASSVGAGALQDTQYF TGTGCCAGCAGTGTAGGAGCGGGAGCCCTCCAGGATACGCAGTATTTT
TRBJ1-1 15 TRBV9 . . CASSLDGGMNTEAFF TGTGCCAGCAGCTTGGACGGGGGTATGAACACTGAAGCTTTCTTT
TRBJ1-1 15 TRBV7-6 TRBD1 . CASSSTGGRNTEAFF TGTGCCAGCAGCTCGACAGGGGGTCGGAACACTGAAGCTTTCTTT
TRBJ1-2 15 TRBV5-1 TRBD1 few CASGPDEGASYGYTF TGCGCCAGCGGCCCCGACGAGGGGGCGAGCTATGGCTACACCTTC
TRBJ2-3 16 TRBV28 . few CASSYLHIASTDTQYF TGTGCCAGCAGTTATCTCCATATCGCTAGCACAGATACGCAGTATTTT
TRBJ2-3 13 TRBV12-5 . . CASAARGADTQYF TGTGCTAGTGCCGCGAGAGGGGCAGATACGCAGTATTTT
TRBJ1-4 12 TRBV29-1 . once CSVSGEGEKLFF TGCAGCGTCTCAGGGGAGGGGGAAAAACTGTTTTTT
TRBJ2-3 14 TRBV5-6 . . CASSLRGGADTQYF TGTGCCAGCAGCTTGCGGGGAGGCGCAGATACGCAGTATTTT
TRBJ2-5 15 TRBV9 . . CASSPHPGEQETQYF TGTGCCAGCAGCCCCCACCCAGGAGAACAAGAGACCCAGTACTTC
TRBJ1-1 13 TRBV5-1 . . CASSLVAGTEAFF TGCGCCAGCAGCTTGGTGGCAGGAACTGAAGCTTTCTTT
TRBJ2-3 13 TRBV7-2 . . CASTLWGTDTQYF TGTGCCAGCACCCTTTGGGGCACAGATACGCAGTATTTT
TRBJ2-2 14 TRBV5-4 . . CASSLTTNTGELFF TGTGCCAGCAGCTTGACAACGAACACCGGGGAGCTGTTTTTT
TRBJ1-1 15 TRBV18 TRBD1 . CASSPGQGGITEAFF TGTGCCAGCTCACCAGGACAGGGGGGTATCACTGAAGCTTTCTTT
TRBJ1-6 14 TRBV5-6 . . CASSAGQLNSPLHF TGTGCCAGCAGCGCCGGACAGCTTAATTCACCCCTCCACTTT
TRBJ1-5 15 TRBV10-3 . . CAISGVGTGNQPQHF TGTGCCATCAGTGGAGTAGGAACGGGCAATCAGCCCCAGCATTTT